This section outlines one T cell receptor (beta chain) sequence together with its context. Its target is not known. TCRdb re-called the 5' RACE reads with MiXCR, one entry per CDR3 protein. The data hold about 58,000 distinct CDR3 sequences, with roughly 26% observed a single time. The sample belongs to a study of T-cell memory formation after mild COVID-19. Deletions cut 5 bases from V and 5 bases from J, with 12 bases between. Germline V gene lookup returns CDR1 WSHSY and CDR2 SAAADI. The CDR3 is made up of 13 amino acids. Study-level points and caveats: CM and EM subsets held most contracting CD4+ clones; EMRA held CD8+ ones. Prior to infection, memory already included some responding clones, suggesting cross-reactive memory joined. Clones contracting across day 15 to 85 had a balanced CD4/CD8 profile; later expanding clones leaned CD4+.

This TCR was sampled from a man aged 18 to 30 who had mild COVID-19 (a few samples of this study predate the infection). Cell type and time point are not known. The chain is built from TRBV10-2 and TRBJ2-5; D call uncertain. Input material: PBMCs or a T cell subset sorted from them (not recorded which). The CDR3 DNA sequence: TGCGCCAGCAGTCGCATGAGGTGGGAGACCCAGTACTTC. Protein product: CASSRMRWETQYF.